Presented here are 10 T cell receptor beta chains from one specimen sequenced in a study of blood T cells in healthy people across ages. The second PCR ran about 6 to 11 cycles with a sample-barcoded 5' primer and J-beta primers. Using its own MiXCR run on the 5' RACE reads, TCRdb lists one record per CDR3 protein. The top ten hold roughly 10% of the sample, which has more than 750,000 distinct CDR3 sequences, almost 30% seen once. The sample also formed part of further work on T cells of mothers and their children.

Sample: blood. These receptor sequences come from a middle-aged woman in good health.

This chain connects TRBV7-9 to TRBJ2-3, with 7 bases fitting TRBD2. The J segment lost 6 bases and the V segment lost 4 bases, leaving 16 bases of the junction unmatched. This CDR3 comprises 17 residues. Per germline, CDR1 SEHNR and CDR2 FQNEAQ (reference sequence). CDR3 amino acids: CASSSDRVAVGGDTQYF. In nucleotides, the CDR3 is TGTGCCAGCAGCTCCGACAGAGTAGCCGTGGGGGGGGATACGCAGTATTTT.

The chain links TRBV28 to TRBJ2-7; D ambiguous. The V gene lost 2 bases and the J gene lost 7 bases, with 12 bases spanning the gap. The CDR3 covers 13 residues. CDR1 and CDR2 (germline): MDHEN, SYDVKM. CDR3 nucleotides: TGTGCCAGCAGTTTAGGCGGCCTTTCTGAGCAGTACTTC. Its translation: CASSLGGLSEQYF.

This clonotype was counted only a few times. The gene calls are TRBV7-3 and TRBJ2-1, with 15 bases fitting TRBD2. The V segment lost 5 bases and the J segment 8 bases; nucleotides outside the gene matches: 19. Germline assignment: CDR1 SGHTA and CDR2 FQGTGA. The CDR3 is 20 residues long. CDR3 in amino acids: CASSPRTSGGALQMVDEQFF. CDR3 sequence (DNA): TGTGCCAGCAGCCCAAGGACTAGCGGGGGGGCCTTACAGATGGTCGATGAGCAGTTCTTC.

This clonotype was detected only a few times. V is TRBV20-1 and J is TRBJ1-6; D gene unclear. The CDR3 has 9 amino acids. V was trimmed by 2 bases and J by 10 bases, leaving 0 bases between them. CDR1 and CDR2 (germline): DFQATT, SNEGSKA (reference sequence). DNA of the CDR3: TGCAGTGCTAGATCACCCCTCCACTTT. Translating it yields CSARSPLHF.

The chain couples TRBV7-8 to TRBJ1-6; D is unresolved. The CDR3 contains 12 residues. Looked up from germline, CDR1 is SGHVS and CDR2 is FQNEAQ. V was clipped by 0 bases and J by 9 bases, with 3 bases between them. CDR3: CASSLAASPLHF. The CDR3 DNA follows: TGTGCCAGCAGCTTAGCGGCTTCACCCCTCCACTTT.

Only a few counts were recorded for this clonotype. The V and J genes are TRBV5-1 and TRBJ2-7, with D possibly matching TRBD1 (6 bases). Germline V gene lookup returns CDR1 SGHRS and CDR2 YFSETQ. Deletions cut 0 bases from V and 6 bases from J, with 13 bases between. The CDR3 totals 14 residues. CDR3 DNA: TGCGCCAGCAGCTTGGCAGGGGCCCACAGCGAGCAGTACTTC. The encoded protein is CASSLAGAHSEQYF.

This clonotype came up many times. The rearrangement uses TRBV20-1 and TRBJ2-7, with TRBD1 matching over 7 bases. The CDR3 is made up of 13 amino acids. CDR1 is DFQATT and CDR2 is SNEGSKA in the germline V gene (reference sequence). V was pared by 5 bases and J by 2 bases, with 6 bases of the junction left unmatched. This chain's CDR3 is CSADRDRTYEQYF. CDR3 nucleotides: TGCAGTGCTGACCGGGACAGAACCTACGAGCAGTACTTC.

CDR3: CASRLPGGNTIYF. CDR3 coding DNA: TGTGCCAGCCGGCTACCGGGAGGAAACACCATATATTTT. The chain uses TRBV7-2 and TRBJ1-3; D gene unclear. Deletions cut 8 bases from V and 4 bases from J, with 12 bases between. Germline assignment: CDR1 SGHTA and CDR2 FQGNSA. The CDR3 length is 13 residues.

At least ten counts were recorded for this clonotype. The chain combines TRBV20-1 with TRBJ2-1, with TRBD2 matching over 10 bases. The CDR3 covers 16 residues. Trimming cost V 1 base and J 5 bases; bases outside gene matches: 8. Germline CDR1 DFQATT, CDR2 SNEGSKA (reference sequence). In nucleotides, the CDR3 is TGCAGTGCTAGAGGTGCGGGACTAGCGATCGACAATGAGCAGTTCTTC. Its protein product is CSARGAGLAIDNEQFF.

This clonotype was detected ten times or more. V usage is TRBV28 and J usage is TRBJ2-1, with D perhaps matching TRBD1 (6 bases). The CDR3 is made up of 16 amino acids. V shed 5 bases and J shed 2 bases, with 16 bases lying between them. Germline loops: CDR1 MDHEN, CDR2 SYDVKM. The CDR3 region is CASSTLGHVTYNEQFF. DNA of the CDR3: TGTGCCAGCAGTACCCTGGGACATGTTACCTACAATGAGCAGTTCTTC.